Sequencing of this T cell receptor (beta chain) was carried out in a study of blood T cells in healthy people across ages. For the study at large: Capture via template switching afforded approximately one barcoded beta molecule per two T cells. Findings and caveats of the study: Investigators treated diversity estimates from one million T cells as underestimates.

This clonotype appeared a single time. The antigen remains unidentified. The second PCR ran about 6 to 11 cycles with a sample-barcoded 5' primer and J-beta primers. Each cDNA molecule received a tag from a template-switch adaptor that had 12 random nucleotides. The study obtained at least 2.5 million CDR3-containing paired-end reads from every sample. One entry per CDR3 protein results from TCRdb running MiXCR on the 5' RACE reads. The data contain 660,000 or so distinct CDR3 sequences, roughly three fifths of them singletons. Sequences were obtained from blood. This receptor was taken from a man in his 60s in good health.

CDR3 DNA: TGTGCCAGCAGCTTTCAGGGGAGCGACTATGGCTACACCTTC. Residues: CASSFQGSDYGYTF. The rearrangement uses TRBV7-2 and TRBJ1-2; D is perhaps TRBD1 (6 bases). Germline CDR1 and CDR2: SGHTA and FQGNSA. The CDR3 spans 14 residues. V gave up 3 bases and J gave up 3 bases, with 11 bases separating them.